Listed here is a single T cell receptor (beta chain). Its antigen is still unknown. Germline V gene sequence: CDR1 WNHNN, CDR2 SYGVQD (reference sequence). The V gene lost 0 bases and the J gene lost 8 bases, with 17 bases spanning the gap. The CDR3 has 16 residues. Generated by immunoSEQ multiplex PCR, the TCRdb table keeps only in-frame clones and is missing some. The data show 130,000 or so clones, approximately 88% seen once. This sample is drawn from a study of T cells in localized non-small cell lung cancer. Study results and caveats: There were a median roughly 60 of the top 100 tumor clones appearing in adjacent lung. The greatest T cell clonality was found in uninvolved adjacent lung (higher than in tumor).

This receptor was identified in a female donor at least 60 years old with stage I lung adenocarcinoma. This chain connects TRBV10-1 to TRBJ2-1; D might be TRBD1 (6 bases). This material consisted of peripheral blood, taken before any cancer treatment. CDR3 sequence: CASSESGGKDFDEQFF. The DNA of the CDR3 is TGCGCCAGCAGTGAGTCTGGGGGCAAAGATTTTGATGAGCAGTTCTTC.